This TCR beta chain was captured in a study of beta chain features in type 1 diabetes. Notes on the study in general: All four CD4+ subsets from Type 1 diabetes patients carried moderately but significantly shorter TCRB CDR3s. Type 1 diabetes patients had fewer VDJ junction insertions and more deletions.

Investigators reverse transcribed all isolated RNA, so they sequenced expressed TCRB transcripts. The method was immunoSEQ multiplex PCR; TCRdb's version includes in-frame clones alone and lacks a portion of them. The sample carries 95,000 to 150,000 clones, 15% to 20% recorded once. This clone has just a few counts. What it recognizes is unknown. The collection from each donor was one heparinised blood draw averaging approximately 110 mL. The material sequenced was central memory CD4+ T cells from blood. This TCR was recovered from a man aged 18-30 years with type 1 diabetes.

CDR3 nucleotides: TGTGCCACCTTACAGTTCGGTCAGCCCCAGCATTTT. Translating gives CATLQFGQPQHF. The V and J genes are TRBV6-6 and TRBJ1-5, with unresolved D. Germline CDR1 reads MNHNY; CDR2 reads SVGAGI (reference sequence). The CDR3 extends over 12 amino acids. V lost 10 bases and J lost 6, with 13 bases in between.